The 13 T cell receptor beta chains below come from one sample, sequenced in a study of cytomegalovirus exposure and HLA in healthy donors. Clones were read by immunoSEQ multiplex PCR, and TCRdb kept only the in-frame ones, dropping some. The sample has over 50,000 clones; 96% are singletons. The sequenced sample consisted of PBMCs. Receptor source: a woman under 30 in good health and CMV-seronegative.

V gene TRBV28 combines with J gene TRBJ2-1; 13 bases are a match to TRBD2. The germline CDR1 and CDR2 sequences are MDHEN and SYDVKM. This CDR3 region has 20 residues. J gave up 0 bases and V 2 bases, and 10 bases lay outside the gene matches. CDR3 sequence (DNA): TGTGCCAGCAGTTTACTCCCGGGACTAGCGGGGACCTACTCCTACAATGAGCAGTTCTTC. It yields the protein CASSLLPGLAGTYSYNEQFF.

This clone was counted once. This chain connects TRBV25-1 to TRBJ2-1, with TRBD2 matching 7 bases. The CDR3 loop spans 15 amino acids. The junction had 6 bases not matched to a gene; V was cut back by 2 bases and J by 5 bases. Germline V gene data show CDR1 as MGHDK and CDR2 as SYGVNS. The CDR3 DNA is TGTGCCAGCAGTGAAGGCGGGAGCCACCACAATGAGCAGTTCTTC. The encoded protein is CASSEGGSHHNEQFF.

The chain has TRBV6-5 and TRBJ1-2; 10 positions match TRBD1. CDR1 and CDR2 (germline): MNHEY, SVGAGI. This CDR3 spans 16 amino acids. V lost 0 bases and J lost 8; bases outside the gene matches: 9. CDR3 sequence (DNA): TGTGCCAGCAGTTACTCGACGGGACAGGGGCCGGCGGGCTACACCTTC. It codes for CASSYSTGQGPAGYTF.

The chain couples TRBV29-1 to TRBJ1-5; D perhaps matches TRBD1 (6 bases). Per germline, CDR1 SQVTM and CDR2 ANQGSEA. V was clipped by 5 bases and J by 1 base, with 15 bases between them. The CDR3 runs to 15 residues. This CDR3 reads CSVSWGGASNQPQHF. The DNA for the CDR3 is TGCAGCGTTTCGTGGGGGGGCGCAAGCAATCAGCCCCAGCATTTT. Full variable domain (outside the CDR3, taken from reference TRBV29-1 and TRBJ1-5): SAVISQKPSRDICQRGTSLTIQCQVDSQVTMMFWYRQQPGQSLTLIATANQGSEATYESGFVIDKFPISRPNLTFSTLTVSNMSPEDSSIYLCSVSWGGASNQPQHFGDGTRLSIL.

The V and J genes are TRBV4-2 and TRBJ2-3; TRBD1 agrees at 12 bases. The CDR3 is 16 residues long. From germline, CDR1 is LGHNA and CDR2 YNFKEQ. V lost 4 bases, J lost 6 bases, and 8 bases stayed unmatched. Here the CDR3 reads CASSPRGQGASDTQYF. The CDR3 region has the DNA TGTGCCAGCAGCCCCCGGGGACAGGGGGCTTCGGATACGCAGTATTTT.

V is TRBV5-5 and J is TRBJ1-5, with 7 bases fitting TRBD1. Germline V lookup: CDR1 SGHKS, CDR2 YYEKEE (reference sequence). The CDR3 is made up of 14 amino acids. The trim removed 5 bases at V and 5 bases at J, leaving 7 bases unmatched. The CDR3, as DNA: TGTGCCAGCAGTTACCGGACAGGCGATCAGCCCCAGCATTTT. Its protein is CASSYRTGDQPQHF. The full variable domain, in which reference TRBV5-5 and TRBJ1-5 provide the parts outside the CDR3, is DAGVTQSPTHLIKTRGQQVTLRCSPISGHKSVSWYQQVLGQGPQFIFQYYEKEERGRGNFPDRFSARQFPNYSSELNVNALLLGDSALYLCASSYRTGDQPQHFGDGTRLSIL.

This chain links TRBV4-1 with TRBJ2-5; the match to TRBD2 covers 13 bases. This CDR3 region has 16 residues. The V segment lost 4 bases and the J segment 5 bases; nucleotides outside the gene matches: 7. Germline V lookup: CDR1 MGHRA, CDR2 YSYEKL. Here the CDR3 reads CASSPGTSGIGETQYF. The CDR3 coding sequence is TGCGCCAGCAGCCCAGGGACTAGCGGGATTGGGGAGACCCAGTACTTC.

The chain joins TRBV2 to TRBJ1-5; D is uncertain. Germline CDR1 is SNHLY and CDR2 is FYNNEI. V lost 7 bases and J 1 base, leaving 8 bases between the germline ends. The length of the CDR3 is 13 residues. The CDR3 DNA follows: TGTGCCAGCACCCTTTCGAGCAATCAGCCCCAGCATTTT. Its translation is CASTLSSNQPQHF.

The rearrangement links TRBV18 to TRBJ1-5; the D gene is possibly TRBD1 (5 bases). Trimming shortened V by 5 bases and J by 3 bases, and 14 bases separated the two germline ends. This CDR3 comprises 15 residues. Germline values: CDR1 KGHSH, CDR2 LQKENI. As DNA, the CDR3 is TGTGCCAGCTCAGGGTCGGGGGGACCCAATCAGCCCCAGCATTTT. It is translated as CASSGSGGPNQPQHF. Full variable domain (remainder filled in from reference TRBV18 and TRBJ1-5): NAGVMQNPRHLVRRRGQEARLRCSPMKGHSHVYWYRQLPEEGLKFMVYLQKENIIDESGMPKERFSAEFPKEGPSILRIQQVVRGDSAAYFCASSGSGGPNQPQHFGDGTRLSIL.

The rearrangement links TRBV2 to TRBJ1-2; D is perhaps TRBD1 (6 bases). Trimming removed 3 bases from V and 7 bases from J, with 15 bases in between. The CDR3 extends over 14 amino acids. The V gene's germline CDR1 is SNHLY and CDR2 FYNNEI. The DNA for the CDR3 is TGTGCCAGCAGTGAGTGGGTACAGGGAAGTGGCTACACCTTC. Protein sequence: CASSEWVQGSGYTF. The full variable domain, completed using reference TRBV2 and TRBJ1-2, is EPEVTQTPSHQVTQMGQEVILRCVPISNHLYFYWYRQILGQKVEFLVSFYNNEISEKSEIFDDQFSVERPDGSNFTLKIRSTKLEDSAMYFCASSEWVQGSGYTFGSGTRLTVV.

The chain uses TRBV4-3 and TRBJ2-1; D possibly corresponds to TRBD1 (6 bases). Trimming shortened V by 0 bases and J by 8 bases, and 17 bases separated the two germline ends. The CDR3 loop spans 16 amino acids. The V gene's germline CDR1 is LGHNA and CDR2 YSLEER. The CDR3 reads CASSQEWSGARYEQFF. Written as DNA, the CDR3 is TGCGCCAGCAGCCAAGAGTGGTCAGGGGCTCGGTATGAGCAGTTCTTC.

This clone was found once. This chain joins TRBV28 and TRBJ2-2; D remains unclear. Between the trimmed V and J ends, which lost 6 bases and 0 bases, there was a span of 5 bases. The germline gives CDR1 MDHEN, CDR2 SYDVKM. The CDR3 covers 13 residues. CDR3: CASRAANTGELFF. The CDR3 nucleotides read TGTGCCAGCAGGGCGGCGAACACCGGGGAGCTGTTTTTT.

The rearrangement uses TRBV5-4 and TRBJ2-1, with 10 nucleotides matching TRBD2. Germline values: CDR1 SGHNT, CDR2 YYREEE (reference sequence). This CDR3 spans 17 amino acids. V gave up 0 bases and J gave up 4 bases; unmatched junction bases: 7. The CDR3: CASSLGHSGGPYNEQFF. As DNA, the CDR3 is TGTGCCAGCAGCTTGGGGCATAGCGGGGGGCCTTACAATGAGCAGTTCTTC.